This TCR beta chain was recovered during a study of OX40 agonist ivuxolimab in advanced cancers. Findings of the study overall: CD4+ T cells averaged fewer expanded clones than CD8+ T cells.

With regard to this clone: Its antigen remains unidentified.

Only in-frame clones appear in the TCRdb table, and some are missing; sequencing was by immunoSEQ multiplex PCR. The data show under 95,000 clones, with around 88% seen just once and roughly 1.5% held by the top ten. This CDR3 has 16 residues. J gave up 0 bases and V 3 bases, and 9 bases lay outside the gene matches. Germline V CDR1 and CDR2: SGDLS, YYNGEE. This sequence joins TRBV9 and TRBJ2-7; 7 bases align to TRBD2. The origin of this receptor is an adult with an advanced solid tumor such as melanoma, head and neck, liver or kidney cancer. This sample comprised CD4+ or CD8+ T cells sorted from blood, obtained in a trial of the OX40 agonist ivuxolimab. Here the CDR3 reads CASSALGGSSSYEQYF. The CDR3 coding sequence is TGTGCCAGCAGCGCCCTGGGCGGGAGCAGCTCCTACGAGCAGTACTTC.